This passage covers 22 T cell receptor beta chains from one sample sequenced in a study of blood T cells in healthy people across ages. A J-beta primer mix and a sample-barcoded 5' primer were used in a second PCR of roughly 6 to 11 cycles. TCRdb independently ran MiXCR on the 5' RACE reads; one entry per CDR3 protein. This sample has approximately 1,100,000 distinct CDR3 sequences, with around 45% found just once. The sequenced material came from blood. These receptors all come from a woman aged 60-70 years in good health.

V usage is TRBV6-5 and J usage is TRBJ2-2; 7 bases fit TRBD1. V lost 4 bases, J lost 0 bases, and 5 bases stayed unmatched. Germline lookup yields CDR1 MNHEY and CDR2 SVGAGI. The CDR3 extends over 16 amino acids. The CDR3 loop is CASSSPTGPNTGELFF. The CDR3 DNA sequence: TGTGCCAGCAGTTCCCCGACAGGGCCGAACACCGGGGAGCTGTTTTTT.

The chain joins TRBV10-1 to TRBJ1-5; no definite D call. The CDR3 contains 9 residues. The germline V gene encodes CDR1 WNHNN and CDR2 SYGVQD (reference sequence). V was cut by 10 bases and J by 9 bases, with 7 bases left in between. CDR3 in DNA: TGCGCCACCCCGGGGCCCCAGCATTTT. This sequence encodes CATPGPQHF.

The gene calls are TRBV6-2 or TRBV6-3 and TRBJ2-7; tentative D call: TRBD2 (6 bases). The length of the CDR3 is 16 residues. Germline V gene data show CDR1 as MNHEY and CDR2 as SVGEGT. V lost 6 bases, J lost 5 bases, and 23 bases lay in between. CDR3 protein: CASRPPLVTRGHEQYF. CDR3 in DNA: TGTGCCAGCAGGCCTCCCCTTGTGACTAGGGGCCACGAGCAGTACTTC.

The chain recombines TRBV5-1 with TRBJ2-3; 8 bases are shared with TRBD2. Germline CDR1 and CDR2: SGHRS and YFSETQ. The J segment lost 4 bases and the V segment lost 1 base, leaving 5 bases of the junction unmatched. This CDR3 contains 15 residues. The CDR3 region is CASSLSGSSPDTQYF. CDR3 nucleotide sequence: TGCGCCAGCAGCTTGAGCGGGAGTTCCCCAGATACGCAGTATTTT.

The rearrangement uses TRBV15 and TRBJ1-4; no reliable D call. The germline V gene encodes CDR1 LNHNV and CDR2 YYDKDF (reference sequence). CDR3 length equals 14 residues. V was pared by 0 bases and J by 8 bases, with 10 bases between. This CDR3 reads CATSREAGREKLFF. CDR3 DNA: TGTGCCACCAGCAGAGAGGCAGGACGAGAAAAACTGTTTTTT.

V and J are TRBV29-1 and TRBJ2-5; 7 bases map to TRBD1. V dropped 6 bases and J dropped 4; count of bases not matched to a gene: 5. CDR1 SQVTM and CDR2 ANQGSEA come from the germline V gene. CDR3 length equals 12 residues. CDR3 nucleotide sequence: TGCAGCGTATACAGGGGACGAGAGACCCAGTACTTC. This translates into CSVYRGRETQYF.

This chain connects TRBV29-1 to TRBJ2-1; TRBD1 might be the D (6 bases). V shed 3 bases and J shed 5 bases, with 11 bases lying between them. Germline loops: CDR1 SQVTM, CDR2 ANQGSEA. The CDR3 covers 13 residues. This CDR3 reads CSVDATGDNEQFF. The CDR3 DNA is TGCAGCGTTGACGCGACAGGAGACAATGAGCAGTTCTTC.

This clonotype was counted ten times or more. This chain connects TRBV29-1 to TRBJ2-5; 8 nucleotides agree with TRBD1. The ends lost 8 bases at V and 5 bases at J; junction bases unmatched: 13. Germline V gives CDR1 SQVTM, CDR2 ANQGSEA. The CDR3 has 14 residues. CDR3 nucleotides: TGCAGCTCTGGACAGGGCGGGTTTTGGGAGACCCAGTACTTC. The encoded protein is CSSGQGGFWETQYF.

V usage is TRBV12-3 or TRBV12-4 and J usage is TRBJ2-1; 7 nucleotides match TRBD1. Trimming cost V 9 bases and J 7 bases; bases outside gene matches: 3. This CDR3 is built from 11 residues. The CDR3 DNA sequence: TGTGCCAGTAACAGGGGTAATGAGCAGTTCTTC. Translated: CASNRGNEQFF.

V and J are TRBV5-1 and TRBJ2-7; 7 nucleotides line up with TRBD1. The junction had 10 bases not matched to a gene; V was cut back by 0 bases and J by 7 bases. The length of the CDR3 is 15 residues. CDR1 SGHRS and CDR2 YFSETQ come from the germline V gene. Written as DNA, the CDR3 is TGCGCCAGCAGCTTGGGGGACAGTGTTCGAGGGGAGCAGTACTTC. This translates into CASSLGDSVRGEQYF.

Concerning this clonotype: Germline and junction disagree at one end, which may indicate a read error. The chain joins TRBV6-2 or TRBV6-3 to TRBJ2-7; 10 nucleotides agree with TRBD1. CDR3 length equals 15 residues. Germline V gene sequence: CDR1 MNHEY, CDR2 SVGEGT. CDR3 loop: CASGYLGTGVYEQYF. The CDR3 DNA is TGTGCCAGCGGTTACTTGGGGACAGGGGTTTACGAGCAGTACTTC.

The chain links TRBV5-1 to TRBJ2-1, with TRBD2 identical over 8 bases. This CDR3 comprises 16 residues. V shed 0 bases, J shed 10 bases, and the junction held 12 bases outside the gene matches. The germline V gene encodes CDR1 SGHRS and CDR2 YFSETQ. The CDR3 coding sequence is TGCGCCAGCAGCTTGGGATTAGCGGGACCCCTTATGGAGCAGTTCTTC. Translation: CASSLGLAGPLMEQFF.

This clonotype was seen only once. The chain joins TRBV5-1 to TRBJ1-4, with TRBD1 matching over 10 bases. This CDR3 is 15 amino acids long. Losses at the gene ends were 2 bases for V and 8 bases for J; bases not matched to a gene: 6. Germline-derived CDR1 and CDR2 are SGHRS and YFSETQ. The CDR3 nucleotides read TGCGCCAGCAGCTTAGCCGGACAGGGGGTCGAAAAACTGTTTTTT. It yields the protein CASSLAGQGVEKLFF.

The chain uses TRBV21-1 and TRBJ2-7; TRBD2 reflects the table's D call only, with no check against the DNA. TRBV21-1 corresponds to a pseudogene. CDR3 length: 15 residues. Here the CDR3 reads CASSTASGLVYEQYF. The CDR3 DNA follows: TGTGCCAGCAGCACGGCTAGCGGGCTGGTATACGAGCAGTACTTC.

V usage is TRBV18 and J usage is TRBJ1-4; unclear D gene. Germline loops: CDR1 KGHSH, CDR2 LQKENI. This CDR3 spans 15 amino acids. Between the trimmed V and J ends, which lost 6 bases and 10 bases, there was a span of 21 bases. CDR3 nucleotides: TGTGCCAGCTCGTCTTCCAGGCTAGGTGAAGGAAAACTGTTTTTT. Amino acids: CASSSSRLGEGKLFF.

The chain joins TRBV5-1 to TRBJ1-4; the D is unclear. Germline V gene lookup returns CDR1 SGHRS and CDR2 YFSETQ. This CDR3 is built from 16 residues. Deletions cut 1 base from V and 4 bases from J, with 14 bases between. The DNA for the CDR3 is TGCGCCAGCAGCTTGACAGCCATCGCTTTTAATGAAAAACTGTTTTTT. This codes for CASSLTAIAFNEKLFF.

This clonotype has only one observation. The J gene is TRBJ2-5, the V gene TRBV27; 7 positions match TRBD2. This CDR3 is 15 amino acids long. The germline V gene encodes CDR1 MNHEY and CDR2 SMNVEV (reference sequence). J lost 11 bases, V lost 4 bases, and 16 bases had no gene match. The CDR3 region is CASSSSSGTYNEQYF. The CDR3 DNA sequence: TGTGCCAGCAGTTCCTCTAGCGGAACTTACAATGAGCAGTACTTC.

The chain combines TRBV7-2 with TRBJ1-5; D is ambiguous. V was cut by 5 bases and J by 0 bases, with 17 bases left in between. CDR1 and CDR2 (germline): SGHTA, FQGNSA. CDR3 length: 17 amino acids. The CDR3 region is CASSHRDRGYSNQPQHF. The CDR3 nucleotides read TGTGCCAGCAGCCACCGAGACCGGGGTTATAGCAATCAGCCCCAGCATTTT.

The V gene is TRBV7-9, the J gene TRBJ2-7; no clear D gene. CDR3 size: 19 residues. Germline CDR1 SEHNR, CDR2 FQNEAQ (reference sequence). The V end was cut by 0 bases, the J end by 1 base, with 22 bases between. This CDR3 reads CASSLASGRTRTFSYEQYF. CDR3 DNA sequence: TGTGCCAGCAGCTTAGCGTCGGGCAGGACCCGTACCTTTTCCTACGAGCAGTACTTC.

Worth noting for this clonotype: A much larger clone lies a single base off, so this may be a read error. The rearrangement joins TRBV7-9 to TRBJ2-7; a possible D gene is TRBD1 (5 bases). Germline lookup yields CDR1 SEHNR and CDR2 FQNEAQ (reference sequence). V lost 0 bases and J lost 2, with 8 bases in between. The CDR3 covers 14 residues. As DNA, the CDR3 is TGTGCCAGCAGCTTAGCGGCAGGGCCCTACGAGCAGTACTTC. It codes for CASSLAAGPYEQYF.

This clonotype turned up a few times. This chain connects TRBV28 to TRBJ2-1; D possibly corresponds to TRBD2 (5 bases). CDR1 and CDR2 from the germline V gene are MDHEN and SYDVKM. Trimming took 5 bases from V and 2 from J, leaving 13 bases between them. The CDR3 is 15 residues long. The CDR3 loop reads CASSAPGSAYNEQFF. CDR3 in DNA: TGTGCCAGCAGTGCGCCGGGGTCGGCCTACAATGAGCAGTTCTTC.

The J gene is TRBJ1-5, the V gene TRBV12-3 or TRBV12-4, with D unclear. This CDR3 has 14 amino acids. V lost 5 bases and J lost 3, with 11 bases in between. CDR3 in DNA: TGTGCCAGCAGTCCTCGTGCCCACAATCAGCCCCAGCATTTT. Translated: CASSPRAHNQPQHF.